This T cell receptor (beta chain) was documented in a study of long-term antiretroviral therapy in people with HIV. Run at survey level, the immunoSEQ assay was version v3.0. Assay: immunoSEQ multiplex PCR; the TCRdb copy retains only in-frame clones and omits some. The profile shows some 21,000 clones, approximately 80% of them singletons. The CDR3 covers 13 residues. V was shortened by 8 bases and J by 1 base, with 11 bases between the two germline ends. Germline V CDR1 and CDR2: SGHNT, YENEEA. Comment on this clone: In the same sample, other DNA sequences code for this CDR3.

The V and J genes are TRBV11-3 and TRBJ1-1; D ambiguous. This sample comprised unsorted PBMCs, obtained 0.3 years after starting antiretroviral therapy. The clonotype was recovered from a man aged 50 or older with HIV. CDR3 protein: CASRGRGNTEAFF. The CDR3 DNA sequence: TGTGCCAGCCGAGGGCGAGGGAACACTGAAGCTTTCTTT.